This T cell receptor beta chain was profiled in a study of OX40 agonist ivuxolimab in advanced cancers. Regarding the research as a whole: Ivuxolimab was an agonistic, fully human IgG2 monoclonal antibody directed against OX40 (CD134), a costimulatory receptor. Intravenous ivuxolimab was administered to patients every 2 weeks at six dose levels: 0.01, 0.1, 0.3, 1.5, 3 and 10 mg/kg. Of the approximately 50 patients in dose escalation, about 20 had hepatocellular carcinoma, around 15 had melanoma, 9 had renal cell carcinoma and 9 had head and neck cancer. The dose-escalation cohort was 80% to 90% male with a mean age of around 62 years, ranging from roughly 20 to 80. Prior anti-PD-1, anti-PD-L1 or anti-CTLA-4 therapy was permitted, and checkpoint inhibitors had been received by about 36% of dose-escalation patients. Three dose-escalation patients achieved partial responses, one with hepatocellular carcinoma and two with cutaneous melanoma. Peripheral TCRbeta sequencing was intended to test whether TCR sequence diversity was altered and clonal T-cell expansion was caused by ivuxolimab. The paper covers the monotherapy dose-escalation part of the phase I ivuxolimab trial, which included N of about 56 patients. The paper as a whole reports these results and caveats: Partial responders in the 0.1-3.0 mg/kg groups had among the lowest normalized peripheral clonal expansion, especially among CD8+ T cells. At doses from 0.1 to 3.0 mg/kg, clonal expansion was seen in both CD4+ and CD8+ blood T cells between baseline and week 6. On average, CD8+ T cells showed more expanded clones than CD4+ T cells after ivuxolimab. Which antigens the clonally expanded peripheral T cells were specific for was not determined. Low levels of normalized T-cell clonal expansion were also seen in some patients who did not respond.

Genomic DNA was extracted from sorted cells for sequencing of the TCRbeta CDR3 region. The immunoSEQ Assay was used for sequencing of TCRbeta CDR3 regions. TCRdb retrieved this table from immuneACCESS and kept in-frame rearrangements only. Not all clones are present; in checked studies, unresolved V genes account for under half, and no reason is known for the remainder. This sample gives 87,000 or so clones in total; 70% to 90% of them show up just once. Approximately 4.2% of the sample is held by the ten biggest clonotypes. As for this clone: The antigen it binds to is not known. Within one base of it there is no much larger clone, and no base qualities were kept.

The trial excluded patients who had a history of autoimmune disease or were on systemic immunosuppression. Peripheral blood for TCR sequencing was collected from all dose cohorts at baseline, on cycle 4 day 1, and on cycle 7 day 1. The samples were drawn from a first-in-human, open-label, multicenter phase I dose-escalation trial of ivuxolimab. Adults with locally advanced or metastatic melanoma, renal cell, hepatocellular, or head and neck squamous cell carcinoma were enrolled in the trial. Before TCR sequencing, CD4+ T cells and CD8+ T cells were sorted from peripheral blood as separate populations. This sample comprised CD4+ or CD8+ T cells sorted from blood, obtained in a trial of the OX40 agonist ivuxolimab. This TCR was recovered from an adult with an advanced solid tumor such as melanoma, head and neck, liver or kidney cancer.

The CDR3 corresponds to CASSPPDVNEKLFF. The base sequence is TGTGCCAGCTCACCACCGGATGTAAATGAAAAACTGTTTTTT. The sequence is built from TRBV18 and TRBJ1-4, with the D gene too uncertain to name. V was cut back by 0 bases and J by 5 bases, leaving a gap of 7 bases between them. Reading the germline V gene gives CDR1 KGHSH and CDR2 LQKENI. Measured from the cysteine to the phenylalanine, the CDR3 is 14 residues long. Only the CDR3 DNA stays, 42 bases, in frame from base 1.